These T cell receptor beta chains were read from a single sample in a study of identical twins. Via MiXCR, TCRdb re-called the 5' RACE reads, giving one row per CDR3 protein. The sample lists some 500,000 distinct CDR3 sequences, over 8.5% occurring once. This sample was shared with a second study, whose subject was yellow fever vaccine responses in identical twins.

Sequenced: PBMCs. The receptor set was obtained from a young woman in good health. Each CDR3 is given with its conserved first and last residue. Fields, in order: D gene, V gene, clone size, J gene, CDR3 protein, CDR3 DNA. A D gene is named only where the DNA matches it firmly. Some rows mark clone size as missing; the rest say once, few, many or name a class of expanded clone.

D: .
V: TRBV12-3/TRBV12-4
size: .
J: TRBJ2-5
CDR3: CASRPNQETQYF
DNA: TGTGCCAGCAGGCCTAACCAAGAGACCCAGTACTTC

D: .
V: TRBV7-2
size: .
J: TRBJ2-7
CDR3: CASSSPTAASHEQYF
DNA: TGTGCCAGCAGCTCCCCAACGGCGGCGAGCCACGAGCAGTACTTC

D: .
V: TRBV7-2
size: many
J: TRBJ2-1
CDR3: CASSLVRAGYNEQFF
DNA: TGTGCCAGCAGCTTAGTGAGGGCCGGCTACAATGAGCAGTTCTTC

D: .
V: TRBV28
size: .
J: TRBJ2-7
CDR3: CASSSLWEQYF
DNA: TGTGCCAGCAGTTCCCTGTGGGAGCAGTACTTC

D: TRBD1
V: TRBV29-1
size: many
J: TRBJ1-2
CDR3: CSVAGTGENYGYTF
DNA: TGCAGCGTTGCGGGGACAGGGGAAAACTATGGCTACACCTTC

D: .
V: TRBV7-9
size: many
J: TRBJ1-2
CDR3: CASSLVGIDGYTF
DNA: TGTGCCAGCAGCTTAGTGGGGATTGACGGCTACACCTTC

D: .
V: TRBV3-1
size: many
J: TRBJ2-7
CDR3: CASSQVQGYEQYF
DNA: TGTGCCAGCAGCCAAGTACAGGGCTACGAGCAGTACTTC

D: .
V: TRBV24-1
size: many
J: TRBJ2-7
CDR3: CATSEGETYEQYF
DNA: TGTGCCACCAGTGAGGGGGAGACCTACGAGCAGTACTTC

D: TRBD1
V: TRBV29-1
size: many
J: TRBJ1-1
CDR3: CKIRTGGSEAFF
DNA: TGCAAAATCCGGACAGGGGGTTCTGAAGCTTTCTTT

D: .
V: TRBV10-3
size: .
J: TRBJ1-1
CDR3: CAIKGPVNTEAFF
DNA: TGTGCCATCAAGGGGCCGGTGAACACTGAAGCTTTCTTT

D: .
V: TRBV20-1
size: .
J: TRBJ2-7
CDR3: CSARDLSSSGLSYEQYF
DNA: TGCAGTGCTAGAGATCTAAGCAGTAGCGGACTCTCCTACGAGCAGTACTTC

D: .
V: TRBV6-6
size: many
J: TRBJ2-5
CDR3: CASSQTGETQYF
DNA: TGTGCCAGCAGCCAAACAGGAGAGACCCAGTACTTC

D: TRBD2
V: TRBV10-3
size: few
J: TRBJ2-7
CDR3: CATGGPLAGALYEQYF
DNA: TGTGCTACCGGGGGACCCTTAGCGGGGGCTCTTTACGAGCAGTACTTC

D: .
V: TRBV20-1
size: few
J: TRBJ2-7
CDR3: CSARDLARGGYEQYF
DNA: TGCAGTGCTAGAGATTTGGCGAGGGGGGGCTACGAGCAGTACTTC

D: TRBD1
V: TRBV30
size: .
J: TRBJ2-7
CDR3: CAWSLQGYREQYF
DNA: TGTGCCTGGAGTCTACAGGGGTACCGCGAGCAGTACTTC

D: .
V: TRBV20-1
size: many
J: TRBJ2-1
CDR3: CSAPGSSYNEQFF
DNA: TGCAGTGCCCCTGGGAGCTCCTACAATGAGCAGTTCTTC